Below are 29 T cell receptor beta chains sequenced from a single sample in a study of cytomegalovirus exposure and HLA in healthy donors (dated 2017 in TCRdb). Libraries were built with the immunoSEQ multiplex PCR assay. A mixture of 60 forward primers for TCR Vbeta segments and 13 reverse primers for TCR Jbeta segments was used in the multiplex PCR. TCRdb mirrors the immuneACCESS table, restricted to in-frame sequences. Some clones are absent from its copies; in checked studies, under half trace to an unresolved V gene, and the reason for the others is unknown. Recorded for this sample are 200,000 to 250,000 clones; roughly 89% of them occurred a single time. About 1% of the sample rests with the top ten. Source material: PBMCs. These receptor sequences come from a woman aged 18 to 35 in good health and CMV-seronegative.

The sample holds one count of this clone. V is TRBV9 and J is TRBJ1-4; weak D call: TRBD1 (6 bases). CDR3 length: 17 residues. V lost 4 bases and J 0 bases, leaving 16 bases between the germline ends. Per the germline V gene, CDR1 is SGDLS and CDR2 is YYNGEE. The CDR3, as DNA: TGTGCCAGCAGCCCGCGTCAGGGGACATCAACTAATGAAAAACTGTTTTTT. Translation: CASSPRQGTSTNEKLFF.

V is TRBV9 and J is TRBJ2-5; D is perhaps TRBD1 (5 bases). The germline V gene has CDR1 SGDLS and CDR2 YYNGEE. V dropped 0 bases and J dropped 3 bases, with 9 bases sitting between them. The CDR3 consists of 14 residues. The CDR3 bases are TGTGCCAGCAGCGTAGGCCAGGGAAAAGAGACCCAGTACTTC. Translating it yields CASSVGQGKETQYF.

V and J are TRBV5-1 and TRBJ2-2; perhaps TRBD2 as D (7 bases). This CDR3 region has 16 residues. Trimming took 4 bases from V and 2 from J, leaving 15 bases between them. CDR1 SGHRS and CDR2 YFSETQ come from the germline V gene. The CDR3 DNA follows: TGCGCCAGCAGCGCTGCGGGGGCGGCTAACACCGGGGAGCTGTTTTTT. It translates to CASSAAGAANTGELFF. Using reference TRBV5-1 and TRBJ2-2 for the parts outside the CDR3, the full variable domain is KAGVTQTPRYLIKTRGQQVTLSCSPISGHRSVSWYQQTPGQGLQFLFEYFSETQRNKGNFPGRFSGRQFSNSRSEMNVSTLELGDSALYLCASSAAGAANTGELFFGEGSRLTVL.

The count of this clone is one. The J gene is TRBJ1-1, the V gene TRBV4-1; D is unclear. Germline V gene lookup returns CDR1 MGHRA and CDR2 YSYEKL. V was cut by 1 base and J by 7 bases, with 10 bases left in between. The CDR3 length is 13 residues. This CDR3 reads CASSQAVNLEAFF. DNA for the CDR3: TGCGCCAGCAGCCAAGCGGTAAACCTTGAAGCTTTCTTT.

The CDR3 spells CASSMTSGVFNEQFF. The CDR3 DNA reads as TGTGCCAGTAGTATGACTAGCGGGGTTTTTAATGAGCAGTTCTTC. The chain couples TRBV19 to TRBJ2-1; 11 nucleotides line up with TRBD2. There are 15 residues in the CDR3. J gave up 7 bases and V 3 bases, and 5 bases lay outside the gene matches. Per the germline V gene, CDR1 is LNHDA and CDR2 is SQIVND (reference sequence).

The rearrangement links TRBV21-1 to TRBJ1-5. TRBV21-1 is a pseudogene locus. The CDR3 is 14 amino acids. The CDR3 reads CASRLGVSNQPQHF. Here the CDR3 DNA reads TGTGCCAGCCGGCTCGGGGTTAGCAATCAGCCCCAGCATTTT.

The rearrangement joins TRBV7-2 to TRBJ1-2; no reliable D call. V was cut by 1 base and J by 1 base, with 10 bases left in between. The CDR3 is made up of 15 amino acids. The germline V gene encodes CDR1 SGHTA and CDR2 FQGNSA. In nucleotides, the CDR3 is TGTGCCAGCAGCTTAGGCCAGCACAGTAACTATGGCTACACCTTC. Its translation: CASSLGQHSNYGYTF.

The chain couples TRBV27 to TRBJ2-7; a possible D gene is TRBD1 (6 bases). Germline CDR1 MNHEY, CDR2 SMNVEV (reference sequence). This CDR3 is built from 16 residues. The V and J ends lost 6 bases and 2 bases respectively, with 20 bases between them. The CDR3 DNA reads TGTGCCAGCAGGGCGTACCGGGACATTGAAACCTACGAGCAGTACTTC. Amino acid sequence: CASRAYRDIETYEQYF.

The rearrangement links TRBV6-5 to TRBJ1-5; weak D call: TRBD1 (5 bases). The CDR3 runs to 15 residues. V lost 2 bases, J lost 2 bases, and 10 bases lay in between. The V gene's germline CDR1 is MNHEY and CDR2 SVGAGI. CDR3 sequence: CASSYGGGGNQPQHF. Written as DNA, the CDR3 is TGTGCCAGCAGTTACGGTGGGGGGGGCAATCAGCCCCAGCATTTT.

CDR3 nucleotides: TGTGCCAGCAGCCCGGGCACTGAAGCTTTCTTT. It encodes CASSPGTEAFF. The V and J genes are TRBV9 and TRBJ1-1; D remains unclear. The CDR3 sequence is 11 residues long. In germline, CDR1 is SGDLS, CDR2 YYNGEE. The V end was cut by 4 bases, the J end by 4 bases, with 5 bases between.

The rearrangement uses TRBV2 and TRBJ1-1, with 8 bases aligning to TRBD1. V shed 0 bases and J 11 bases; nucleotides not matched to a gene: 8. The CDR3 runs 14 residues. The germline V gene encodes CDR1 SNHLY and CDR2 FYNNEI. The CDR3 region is CASSEAGRGQEAFF. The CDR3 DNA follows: TGTGCCAGCAGTGAAGCTGGCAGGGGGCAGGAGGCTTTCTTT.

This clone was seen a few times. The CDR3 sequence is CASSFSYEQYF. DNA for the CDR3: TGTGCCAGCAGCTTCTCTTACGAGCAGTACTTC. The rearrangement links TRBV11-3 to TRBJ2-7, with unresolved D. Germline V CDR1 and CDR2: SGHNT, YENEEA. V gave up 3 bases and J gave up 4 bases, with 4 bases separating them. The CDR3 contains 11 residues.

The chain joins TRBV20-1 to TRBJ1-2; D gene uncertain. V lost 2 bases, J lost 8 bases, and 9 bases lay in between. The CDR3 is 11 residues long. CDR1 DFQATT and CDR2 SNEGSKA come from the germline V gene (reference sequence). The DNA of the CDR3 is TGCAGTGCTAGACCCCCGGGGGGCTACACCTTC. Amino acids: CSARPPGGYTF.

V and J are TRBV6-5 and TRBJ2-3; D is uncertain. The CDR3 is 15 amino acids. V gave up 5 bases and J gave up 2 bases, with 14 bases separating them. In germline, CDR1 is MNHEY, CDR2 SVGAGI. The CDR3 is CASSPSGQTTDTQYF. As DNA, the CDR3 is TGTGCCAGCAGTCCCTCGGGTCAGACCACAGATACGCAGTATTTT.

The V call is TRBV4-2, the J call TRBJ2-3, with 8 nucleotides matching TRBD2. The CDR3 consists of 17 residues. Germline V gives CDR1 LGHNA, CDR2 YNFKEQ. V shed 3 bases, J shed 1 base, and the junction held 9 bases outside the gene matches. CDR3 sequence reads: CASSHGAGDAGTDTQYF. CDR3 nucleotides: TGTGCCAGCAGCCACGGAGCGGGAGATGCGGGCACAGATACGCAGTATTTT.

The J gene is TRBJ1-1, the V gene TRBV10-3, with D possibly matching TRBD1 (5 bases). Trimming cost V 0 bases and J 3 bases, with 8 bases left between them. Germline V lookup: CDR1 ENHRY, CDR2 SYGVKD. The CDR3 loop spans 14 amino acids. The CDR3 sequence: CAISESWGDTEAFF. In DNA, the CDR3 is TGTGCCATCAGTGAGTCTTGGGGGGACACTGAAGCTTTCTTT.

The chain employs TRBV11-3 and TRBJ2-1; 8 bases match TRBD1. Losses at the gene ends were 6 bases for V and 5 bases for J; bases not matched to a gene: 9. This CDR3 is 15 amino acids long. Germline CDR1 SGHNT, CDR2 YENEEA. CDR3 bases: TGTGCCAGCAGAGATCTGGACAGGGAGCACAATGAGCAGTTCTTC. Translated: CASRDLDREHNEQFF.

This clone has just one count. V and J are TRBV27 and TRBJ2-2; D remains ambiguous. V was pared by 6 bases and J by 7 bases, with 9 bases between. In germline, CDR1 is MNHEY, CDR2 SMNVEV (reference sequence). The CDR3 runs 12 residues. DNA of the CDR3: TGTGCCAGCAGCCTCCACGGCGGGGAGCTGTTTTTT. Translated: CASSLHGGELFF.

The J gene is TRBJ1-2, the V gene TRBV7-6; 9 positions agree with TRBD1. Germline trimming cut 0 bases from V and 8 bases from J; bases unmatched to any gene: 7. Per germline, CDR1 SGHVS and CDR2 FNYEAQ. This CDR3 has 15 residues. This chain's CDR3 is CASSLARGQGQGYTF. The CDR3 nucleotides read TGTGCCAGCAGCTTAGCCCGGGGACAGGGCCAAGGCTACACCTTC.

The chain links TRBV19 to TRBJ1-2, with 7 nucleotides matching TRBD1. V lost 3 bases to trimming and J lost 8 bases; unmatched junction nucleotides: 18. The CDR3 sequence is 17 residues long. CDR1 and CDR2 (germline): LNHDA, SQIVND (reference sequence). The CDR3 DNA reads TGTGCCAGTAGTATTTCGGGCTTCATCACAGGGGTTTACGGCTACACCTTC. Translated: CASSISGFITGVYGYTF.

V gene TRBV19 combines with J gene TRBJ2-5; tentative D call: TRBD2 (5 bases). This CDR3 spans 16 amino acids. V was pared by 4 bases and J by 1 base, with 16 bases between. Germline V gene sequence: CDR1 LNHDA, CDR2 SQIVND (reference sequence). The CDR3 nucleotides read TGTGCCAGTAGTAGCCTTTGGGCCGAGGGCCAAGAGACCCAGTACTTC. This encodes CASSSLWAEGQETQYF.

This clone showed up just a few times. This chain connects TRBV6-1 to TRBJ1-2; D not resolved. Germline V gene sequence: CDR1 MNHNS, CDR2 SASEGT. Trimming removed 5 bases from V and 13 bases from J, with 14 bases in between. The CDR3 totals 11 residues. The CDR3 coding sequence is TGTGCCAGCAGTCATCCGACAAATCCCACCTTC. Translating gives CASSHPTNPTF.

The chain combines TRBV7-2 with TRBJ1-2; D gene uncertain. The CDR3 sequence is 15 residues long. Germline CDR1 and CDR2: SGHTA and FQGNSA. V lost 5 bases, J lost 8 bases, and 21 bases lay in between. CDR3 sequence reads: CASSPPGRGMGGYTF. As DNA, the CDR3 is TGTGCCAGCAGCCCACCCGGTCGGGGAATGGGCGGCTACACCTTC.

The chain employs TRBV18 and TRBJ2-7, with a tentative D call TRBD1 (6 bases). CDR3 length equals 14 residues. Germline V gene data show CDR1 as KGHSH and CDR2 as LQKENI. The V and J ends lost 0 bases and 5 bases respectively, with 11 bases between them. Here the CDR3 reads CASSPPTGGHEQYF. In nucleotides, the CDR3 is TGTGCCAGCTCACCACCGACTGGGGGCCACGAGCAGTACTTC.

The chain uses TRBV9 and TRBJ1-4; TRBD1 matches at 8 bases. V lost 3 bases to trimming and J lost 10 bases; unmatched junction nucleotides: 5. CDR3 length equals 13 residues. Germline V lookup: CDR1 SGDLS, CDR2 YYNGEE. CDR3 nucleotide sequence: TGTGCCAGCAGCGAAACAGGGGGGGGAAAACTGTTTTTT. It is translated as CASSETGGGKLFF. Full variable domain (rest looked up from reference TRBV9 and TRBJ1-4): DSGVTQTPKHLITATGQRVTLRCSPRSGDLSVYWYQQSLDQGLQFLIQYYNGEERAKGNILERFSAQQFPDLHSELNLSSLELGDSALYFCASSETGGGKLFFGSGTQLSVL.

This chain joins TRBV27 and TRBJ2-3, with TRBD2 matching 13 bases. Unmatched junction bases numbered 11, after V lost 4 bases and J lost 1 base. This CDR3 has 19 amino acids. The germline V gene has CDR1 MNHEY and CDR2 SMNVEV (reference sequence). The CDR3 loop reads CASSSRTSGRLFGTDTQYF. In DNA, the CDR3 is TGTGCCAGCAGTTCCCGGACTAGCGGGAGACTCTTCGGCACAGATACGCAGTATTTT.

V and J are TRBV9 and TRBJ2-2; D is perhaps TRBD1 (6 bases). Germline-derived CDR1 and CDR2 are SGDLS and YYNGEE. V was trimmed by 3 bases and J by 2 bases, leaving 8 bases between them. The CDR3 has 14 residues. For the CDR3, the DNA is TGTGCCAGCAGCGCGACAGGTAACACCGGGGAGCTGTTTTTT. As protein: CASSATGNTGELFF.

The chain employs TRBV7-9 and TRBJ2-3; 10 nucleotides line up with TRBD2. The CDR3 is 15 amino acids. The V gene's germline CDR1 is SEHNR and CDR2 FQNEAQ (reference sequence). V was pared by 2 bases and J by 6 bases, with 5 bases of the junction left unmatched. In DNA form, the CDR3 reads TGTGCCAGCAGCTTATCTAGCGGGAGAACGGATACGCAGTATTTT. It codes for CASSLSSGRTDTQYF.

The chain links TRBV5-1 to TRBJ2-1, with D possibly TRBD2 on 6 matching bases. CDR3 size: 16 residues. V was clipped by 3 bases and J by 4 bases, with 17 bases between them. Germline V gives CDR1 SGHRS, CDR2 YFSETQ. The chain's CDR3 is CASSWGMRRGYNEQFF. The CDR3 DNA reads TGCGCCAGCAGCTGGGGGATGAGGCGGGGATACAATGAGCAGTTCTTC.